The 17 T cell receptor beta chains below all came from one sample that was sequenced in a study of T-cell reconstitution after alpha-beta-depleted transplantation in children. During its preparation, the TCRbeta library received unique molecular identifiers. TCRdb re-called the PCR reads with MiXCR, one entry per CDR3 protein. The profile shows a few hundred thousand distinct CDR3 sequences, almost 10% of them singletons. Specimen: PBMCs from the stem cell graft donor, collected from the stem cell graft. Every receptor here comes from a human donor who donated a stem cell graft to a child with SCID.

There are a few counts of this clonotype. The chain has TRBV7-8 and TRBJ2-1, with TRBD1 as a possible D gene (5 bases). This CDR3 has 13 amino acids. The germline gives CDR1 SGHVS, CDR2 FQNEAQ. Trimming took off 1 base at V and 9 bases at J, with 10 bases between the two ends. CDR3 amino acids: CASSLGQGPEQFF. In DNA form, the CDR3 reads TGTGCCAGCAGCTTAGGTCAGGGTCCTGAGCAGTTCTTC.

The gene calls are TRBV11-1 and TRBJ2-2; the D is unclear. The ends were cut back, 5 bases at V and 5 bases at J, with 9 bases in the middle. The CDR3 spans 13 residues. CDR1 and CDR2 from the germline V gene are SGHAT and FQDESV (reference sequence). This chain's CDR3 is CASSPARTGELFF. The CDR3 nucleotides read TGTGCCAGCAGCCCCGCGCGGACCGGGGAGCTGTTTTTT. Looking up the rest from reference TRBV11-1 and TRBJ2-2 gives the full variable domain: EAEVAQSPRYKITEKSQAVAFWCDPISGHATLYWYRQILGQGPELLVQFQDESVVDDSQLPKDRFSAERLKGVDSTLKIQPAELGDSAMYLCASSPARTGELFFGEGSRLTVL.

The V and J genes are TRBV5-1 and TRBJ2-7; D unresolved. This CDR3 comprises 14 residues. CDR1 and CDR2 (germline): SGHRS, YFSETQ. V dropped 1 base and J dropped 0 bases, with 8 bases sitting between them. The CDR3: CASSLNSSSYEQYF. The CDR3 coding sequence is TGCGCCAGCAGCTTGAACAGCAGCTCCTACGAGCAGTACTTC.

The rearrangement joins TRBV3-1 to TRBJ2-7; 9 bases are shared with TRBD1. This CDR3 region has 15 residues. V was clipped by 3 bases and J by 2 bases; unmatched bases: 5. Germline-derived CDR1 and CDR2 are LGHDT and YNNKEL (reference sequence). CDR3 sequence reads: CASSHPGTGTYEQYF. The CDR3 DNA sequence: TGTGCCAGCAGCCACCCCGGGACAGGGACCTACGAGCAGTACTTC.

This rearrangement joins TRBV2 to TRBJ2-7; 9 nucleotides agree with TRBD1. Per the germline V gene, CDR1 is SNHLY and CDR2 is FYNNEI. The CDR3 extends over 14 amino acids. With 7 bases clipped from V and 3 bases from J, the junction kept 7 bases outside the gene matches. The CDR3 DNA is TGTGCCAGCACCGGAGGGACAGGGAACTACGAGCAGTACTTC. Its protein is CASTGGTGNYEQYF.

This clonotype was counted at least ten times. The V call is TRBV5-1, the J call TRBJ1-4; D unclear. From germline, CDR1 is SGHRS and CDR2 YFSETQ. CDR3 size: 16 residues. Trimming took off 0 bases at V and 8 bases at J, with 17 bases between the two ends. The CDR3 DNA follows: TGCGCCAGCAGCTTGGCCGGCAAAGGGCTCGGGGAAAAACTGTTTTTT. Translated, it gives CASSLAGKGLGEKLFF.

As regards this clonotype: One end of the junction does not line up with germline, which may come from a read error. The chain combines TRBV20-1 with TRBJ2-3; unclear D gene. This CDR3 region has 12 residues. The germline CDR1 and CDR2 sequences are DFQATT and SNEGSKA (reference sequence). The CDR3 loop is CRARDLGDTQYF. The CDR3, as DNA: TGCAGAGCTAGAGATCTGGGGGATACGCAGTATTTT.

V gene TRBV9 combines with J gene TRBJ2-3; D uncertain. V was cut by 4 bases and J by 0 bases, with 15 bases left in between. Per germline, CDR1 SGDLS and CDR2 YYNGEE. CDR3 length equals 16 residues. CDR3 loop: CASSPRIFLSTDTQYF. CDR3 in DNA: TGTGCCAGCAGCCCCCGGATATTTCTTAGCACAGATACGCAGTATTTT.

In its sample, this clonotype was seen a few times. The chain recombines TRBV5-1 with TRBJ2-5; maybe TRBD1 (5 bases). V was cut by 4 bases and J by 2 bases, with 12 bases left in between. Looked up from germline, CDR1 is SGHRS and CDR2 is YFSETQ. This CDR3 comprises 14 residues. The CDR3 loop is CASSRDRQQETQYF. The CDR3 nucleotides are TGCGCCAGCAGCCGAGACAGACAGCAAGAGACCCAGTACTTC.

This clonotype was recorded at least ten times. V and J are TRBV5-1 and TRBJ2-2; possibly TRBD2 for D (5 bases). The germline V gene encodes CDR1 SGHRS and CDR2 YFSETQ. V was pared by 0 bases and J by 0 bases, with 6 bases between. The length of the CDR3 is 15 residues. CDR3 nucleotide sequence: TGCGCCAGCAGCTTGGCGGGAACGAACACCGGGGAGCTGTTTTTT. Translation: CASSLAGTNTGELFF.

This clonotype was counted only a few times. The chain joins TRBV2 to TRBJ2-3; no reliable D call. Trimming removed 1 base from V and 5 bases from J, with 16 bases in between. This CDR3 contains 16 residues. CDR1 and CDR2 (germline): SNHLY, FYNNEI. CDR3 amino acids: CASSEDHPFLKDTQYF. The CDR3 bases are TGTGCCAGCAGTGAAGACCACCCATTCTTGAAAGATACGCAGTATTTT. Full variable domain (outside the CDR3, taken from reference TRBV2 and TRBJ2-3): EPEVTQTPSHQVTQMGQEVILRCVPISNHLYFYWYRQILGQKVEFLVSFYNNEISEKSEIFDDQFSVERPDGSNFTLKIRSTKLEDSAMYFCASSEDHPFLKDTQYFGPGTRLTVL.

This clonotype was counted a few times. The chain carries TRBV11-2 and TRBJ2-7; tentatively, D is TRBD1 (6 bases). CDR3 length: 15 amino acids. The ends were cut back, 3 bases at V and 0 bases at J, with 12 bases in the middle. CDR1 is SGHAT and CDR2 is FQNNGV in the germline V gene. The CDR3 region has the DNA TGTGCCAGCAGCTTGTGGACAGCCGGCTCCTACGAGCAGTACTTC. Translating it yields CASSLWTAGSYEQYF. Combining the CDR3 with reference TRBV11-2 and TRBJ2-7 gives the whole variable domain EAGVAQSPRYKIIEKRQSVAFWCNPISGHATLYWYQQILGQGPKLLIQFQNNGVVDDSQLPKDRFSAERLKGVDSTLKIQPAKLEDSAVYLCASSLWTAGSYEQYFGPGTRLTVT.

This clonotype was found a few times. This chain uses TRBV12-3 or TRBV12-4 with TRBJ1-3; D not resolved. V lost 3 bases and J 4 bases, leaving 4 bases between the germline ends. This CDR3 has 12 amino acids. The CDR3 DNA is TGTGCCAGCAGTTTTCAGGGAAACACCATATATTTT. Encoded protein: CASSFQGNTIYF.

This clonotype was detected many times. The gene calls are TRBV12-3 or TRBV12-4 and TRBJ2-7; TRBD2 is a possible D gene (6 bases). The CDR3 is 14 amino acids. V was clipped by 4 bases and J by 2 bases, with 12 bases between them. CDR3: CASSSPGLPYEQYF. DNA for the CDR3: TGTGCCAGCAGTTCGCCGGGACTTCCCTACGAGCAGTACTTC.

There are a few counts of this clonotype. The CDR3 is CASMGWKEEPQHF. The CDR3 DNA follows: TGTGCCAGTATGGGGTGGAAAGAAGAGCCCCAGCATTTT. This sequence joins TRBV19 and TRBJ1-5; D gene unclear. This CDR3 region has 13 residues. Per the germline V gene, CDR1 is LNHDA and CDR2 is SQIVND (reference sequence). With 7 bases removed from V and 8 bases from J, the gap between germline ends came to 15 bases.

Ten or more counts support this clonotype. This chain connects TRBV5-1 to TRBJ2-3; possible D gene TRBD1, 5 bases. Germline-derived CDR1 and CDR2 are SGHRS and YFSETQ. Trimming shortened V by 0 bases and J by 2 bases, and 10 bases separated the two germline ends. This CDR3 comprises 15 residues. The DNA for the CDR3 is TGCGCCAGCAGCTTGGAAGGGGCCTACACAGATACGCAGTATTTT. It yields the protein CASSLEGAYTDTQYF.

This chain links TRBV29-1 with TRBJ2-5; D unclear. Germline CDR1 is SQVTM and CDR2 is ANQGSEA. The CDR3 length is 11 residues. V was shortened by 3 bases and J by 4 bases, with 6 bases between the two germline ends. CDR3 sequence: CSVDWSETQYF. The CDR3, as DNA: TGCAGCGTTGACTGGTCAGAGACCCAGTACTTC.